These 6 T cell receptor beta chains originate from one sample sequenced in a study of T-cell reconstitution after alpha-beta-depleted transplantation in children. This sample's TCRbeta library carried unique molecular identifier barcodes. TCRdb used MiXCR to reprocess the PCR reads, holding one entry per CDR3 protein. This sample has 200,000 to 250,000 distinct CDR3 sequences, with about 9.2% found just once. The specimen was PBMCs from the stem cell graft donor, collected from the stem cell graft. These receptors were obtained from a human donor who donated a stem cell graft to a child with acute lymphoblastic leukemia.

The CDR3 DNA sequence: TGTGCCAGCAGCTCAGGAAACTACGAGCAGTACTTC. Encoded protein: CASSSGNYEQYF. The rearrangement uses TRBV7-8 and TRBJ2-7; D gene uncertain. The germline V gene encodes CDR1 SGHVS and CDR2 FQNEAQ. V lost 4 bases to trimming and J lost 3 bases, with 7 bases between them. The CDR3 covers 12 residues. The full variable domain, in which reference TRBV7-8 and TRBJ2-7 provide the parts outside the CDR3, is GAGVSQSPRYKVAKRGQDVALRCDPISGHVSLFWYQQALGQGPEFLTYFQNEAQLDKSGLPSDRFFAERPEGSVSTLKIQRTQQEDSAVYLCASSSGNYEQYFGPGTRLTVT.

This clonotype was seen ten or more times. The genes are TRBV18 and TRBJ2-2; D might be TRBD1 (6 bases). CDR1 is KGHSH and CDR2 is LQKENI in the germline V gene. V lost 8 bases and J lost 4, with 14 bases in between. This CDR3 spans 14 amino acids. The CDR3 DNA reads TGTGCCAGCCAGCAACAGGGCAGCACCGGGGAGCTGTTTTTT. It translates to CASQQQGSTGELFF.

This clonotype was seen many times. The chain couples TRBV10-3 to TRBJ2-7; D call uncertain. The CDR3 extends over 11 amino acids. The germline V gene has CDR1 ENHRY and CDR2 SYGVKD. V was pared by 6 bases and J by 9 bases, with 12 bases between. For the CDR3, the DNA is TGTGCCATCAGGACGGAGCTAGGGCAGTACTTC. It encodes CAIRTELGQYF.

The CDR3: CASSPLDSYGNQPQHF. The CDR3 DNA is TGTGCCAGCAGTCCCTTGGACAGCTACGGCAATCAGCCCCAGCATTTT. J is TRBJ1-5 and V is TRBV27; possible D gene TRBD1, 6 bases. Germline V gives CDR1 MNHEY, CDR2 SMNVEV (reference sequence). The CDR3 runs 16 residues. V lost 5 bases and J lost 2, with 16 bases in between.

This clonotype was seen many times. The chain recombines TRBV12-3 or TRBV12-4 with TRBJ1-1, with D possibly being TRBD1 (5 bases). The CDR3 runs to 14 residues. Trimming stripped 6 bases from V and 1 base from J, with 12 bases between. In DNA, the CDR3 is TGTGCCAGCAGCTCCGGGACCCCGAACACTGAAGCTTTCTTT. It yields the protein CASSSGTPNTEAFF.

CDR3 in DNA: TGTGCCAGCTCATCCGACAGGGTCGGTGCCAATGAGCAGTTCTTC. Its protein product is CASSSDRVGANEQFF. J is TRBJ2-1 and V is TRBV18, with 7 bases aligning to TRBD1. Germline trimming cut 5 bases from V and 6 bases from J; bases unmatched to any gene: 10. The CDR3 is 15 residues long. Germline values: CDR1 KGHSH, CDR2 LQKENI.